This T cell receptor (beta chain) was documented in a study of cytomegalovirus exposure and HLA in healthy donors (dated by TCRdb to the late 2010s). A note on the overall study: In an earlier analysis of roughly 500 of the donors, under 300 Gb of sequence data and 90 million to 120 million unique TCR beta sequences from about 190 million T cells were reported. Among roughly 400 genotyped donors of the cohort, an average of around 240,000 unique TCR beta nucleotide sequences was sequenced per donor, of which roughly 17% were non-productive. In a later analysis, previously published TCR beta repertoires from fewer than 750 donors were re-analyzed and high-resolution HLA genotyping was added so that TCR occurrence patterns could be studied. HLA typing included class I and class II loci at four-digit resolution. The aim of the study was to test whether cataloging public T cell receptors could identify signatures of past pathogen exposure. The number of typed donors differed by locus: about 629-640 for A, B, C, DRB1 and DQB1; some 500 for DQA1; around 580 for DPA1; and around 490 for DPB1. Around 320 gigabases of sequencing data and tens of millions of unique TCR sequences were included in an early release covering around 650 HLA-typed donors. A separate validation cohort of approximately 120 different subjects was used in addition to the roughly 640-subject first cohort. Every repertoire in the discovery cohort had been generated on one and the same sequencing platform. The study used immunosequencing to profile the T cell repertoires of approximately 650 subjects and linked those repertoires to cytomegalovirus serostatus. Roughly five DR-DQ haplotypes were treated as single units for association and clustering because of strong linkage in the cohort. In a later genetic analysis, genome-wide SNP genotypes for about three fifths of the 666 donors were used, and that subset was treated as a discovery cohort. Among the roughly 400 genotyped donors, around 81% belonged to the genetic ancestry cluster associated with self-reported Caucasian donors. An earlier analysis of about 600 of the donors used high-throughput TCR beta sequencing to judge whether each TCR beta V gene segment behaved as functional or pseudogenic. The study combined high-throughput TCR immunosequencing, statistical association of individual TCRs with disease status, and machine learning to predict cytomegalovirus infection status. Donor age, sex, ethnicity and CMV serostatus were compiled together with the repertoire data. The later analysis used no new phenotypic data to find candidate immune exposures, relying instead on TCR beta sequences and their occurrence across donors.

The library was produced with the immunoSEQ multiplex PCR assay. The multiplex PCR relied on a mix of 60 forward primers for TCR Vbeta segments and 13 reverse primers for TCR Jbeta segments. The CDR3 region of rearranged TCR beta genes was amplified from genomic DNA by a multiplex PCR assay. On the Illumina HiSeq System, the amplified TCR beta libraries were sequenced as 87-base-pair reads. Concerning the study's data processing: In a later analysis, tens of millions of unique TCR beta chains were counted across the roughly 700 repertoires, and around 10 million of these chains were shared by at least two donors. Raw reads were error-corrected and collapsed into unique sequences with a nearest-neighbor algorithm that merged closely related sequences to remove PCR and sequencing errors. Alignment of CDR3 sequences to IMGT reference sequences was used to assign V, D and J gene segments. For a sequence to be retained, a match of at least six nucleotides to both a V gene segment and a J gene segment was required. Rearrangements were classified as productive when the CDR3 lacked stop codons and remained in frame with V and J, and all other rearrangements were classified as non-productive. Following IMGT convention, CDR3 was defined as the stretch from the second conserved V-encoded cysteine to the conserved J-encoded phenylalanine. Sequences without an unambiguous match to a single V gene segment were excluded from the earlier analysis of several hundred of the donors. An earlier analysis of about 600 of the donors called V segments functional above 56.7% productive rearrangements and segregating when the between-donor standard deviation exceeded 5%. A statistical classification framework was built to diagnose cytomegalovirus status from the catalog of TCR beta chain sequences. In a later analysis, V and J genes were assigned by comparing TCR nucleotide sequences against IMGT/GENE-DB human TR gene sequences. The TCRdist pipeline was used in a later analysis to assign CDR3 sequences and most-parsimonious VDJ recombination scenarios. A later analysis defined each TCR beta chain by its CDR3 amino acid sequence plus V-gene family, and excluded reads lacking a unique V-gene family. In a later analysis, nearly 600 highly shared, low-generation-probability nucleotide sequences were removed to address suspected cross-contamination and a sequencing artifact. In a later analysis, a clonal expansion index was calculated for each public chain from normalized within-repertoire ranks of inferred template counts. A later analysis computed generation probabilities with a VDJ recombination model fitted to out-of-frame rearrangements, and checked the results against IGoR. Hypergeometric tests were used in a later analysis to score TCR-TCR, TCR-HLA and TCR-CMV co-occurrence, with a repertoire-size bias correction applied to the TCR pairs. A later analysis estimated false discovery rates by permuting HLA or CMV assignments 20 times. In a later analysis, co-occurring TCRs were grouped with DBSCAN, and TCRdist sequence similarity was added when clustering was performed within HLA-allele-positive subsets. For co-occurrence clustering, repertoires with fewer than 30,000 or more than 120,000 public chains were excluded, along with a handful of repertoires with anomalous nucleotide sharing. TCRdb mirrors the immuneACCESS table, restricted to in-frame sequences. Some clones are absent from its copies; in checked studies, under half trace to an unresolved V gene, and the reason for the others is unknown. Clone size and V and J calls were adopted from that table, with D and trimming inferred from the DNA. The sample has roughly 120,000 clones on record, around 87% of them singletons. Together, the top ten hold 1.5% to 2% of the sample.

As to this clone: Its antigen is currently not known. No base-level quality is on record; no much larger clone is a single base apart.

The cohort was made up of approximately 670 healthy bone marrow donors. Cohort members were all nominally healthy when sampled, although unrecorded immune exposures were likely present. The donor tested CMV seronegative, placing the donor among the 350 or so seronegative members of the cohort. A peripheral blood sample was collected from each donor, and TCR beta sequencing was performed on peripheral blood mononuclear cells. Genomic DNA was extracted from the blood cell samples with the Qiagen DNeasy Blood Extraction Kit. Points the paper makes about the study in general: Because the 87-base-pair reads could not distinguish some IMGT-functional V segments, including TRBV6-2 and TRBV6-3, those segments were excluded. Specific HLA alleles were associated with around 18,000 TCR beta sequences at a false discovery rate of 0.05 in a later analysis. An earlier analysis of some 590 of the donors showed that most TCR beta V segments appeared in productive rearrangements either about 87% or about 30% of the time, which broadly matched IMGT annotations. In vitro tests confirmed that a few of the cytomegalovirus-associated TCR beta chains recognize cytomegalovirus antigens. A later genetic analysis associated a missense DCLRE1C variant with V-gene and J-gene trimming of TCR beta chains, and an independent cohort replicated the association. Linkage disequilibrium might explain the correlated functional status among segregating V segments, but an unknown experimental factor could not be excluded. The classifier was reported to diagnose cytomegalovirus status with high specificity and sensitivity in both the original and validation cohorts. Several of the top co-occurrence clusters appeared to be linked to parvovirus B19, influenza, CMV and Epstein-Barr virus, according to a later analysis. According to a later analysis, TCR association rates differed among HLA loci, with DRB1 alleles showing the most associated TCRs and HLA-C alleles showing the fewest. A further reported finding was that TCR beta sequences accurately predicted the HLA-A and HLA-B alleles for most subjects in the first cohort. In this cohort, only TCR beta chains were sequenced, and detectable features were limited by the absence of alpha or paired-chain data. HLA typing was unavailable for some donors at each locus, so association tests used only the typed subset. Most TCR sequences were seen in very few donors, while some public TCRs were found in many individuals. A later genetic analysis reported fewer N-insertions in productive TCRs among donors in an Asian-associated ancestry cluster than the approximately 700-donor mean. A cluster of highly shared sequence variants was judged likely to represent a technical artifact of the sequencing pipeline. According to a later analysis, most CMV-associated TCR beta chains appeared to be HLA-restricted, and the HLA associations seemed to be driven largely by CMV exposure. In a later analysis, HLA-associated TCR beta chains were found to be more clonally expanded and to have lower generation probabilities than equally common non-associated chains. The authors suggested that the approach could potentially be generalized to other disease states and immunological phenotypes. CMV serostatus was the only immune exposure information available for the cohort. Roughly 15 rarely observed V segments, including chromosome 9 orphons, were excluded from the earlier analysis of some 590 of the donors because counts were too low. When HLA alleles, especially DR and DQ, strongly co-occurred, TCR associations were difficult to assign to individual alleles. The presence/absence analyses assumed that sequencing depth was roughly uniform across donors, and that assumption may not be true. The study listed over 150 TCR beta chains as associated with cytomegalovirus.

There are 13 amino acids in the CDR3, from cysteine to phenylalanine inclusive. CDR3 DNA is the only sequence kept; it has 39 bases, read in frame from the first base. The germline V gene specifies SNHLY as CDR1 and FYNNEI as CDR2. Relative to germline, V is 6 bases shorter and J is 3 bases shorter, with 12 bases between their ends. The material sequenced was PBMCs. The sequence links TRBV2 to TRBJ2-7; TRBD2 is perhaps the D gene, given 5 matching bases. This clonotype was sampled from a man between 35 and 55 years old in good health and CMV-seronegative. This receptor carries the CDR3 CASREEVHYEQYF. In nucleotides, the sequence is TGTGCCAGCAGGGAGGAGGTGCACTACGAGCAGTACTTC. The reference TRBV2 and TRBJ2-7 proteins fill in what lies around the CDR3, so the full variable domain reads EPEVTQTPSHQVTQMGQEVILRCVPISNHLYFYWYRQILGQKVEFLVSFYNNEISEKSEIFDDQFSVERPDGSNFTLKIRSTKLEDSAMYFCASREEVHYEQYFGPGTRLTVT.